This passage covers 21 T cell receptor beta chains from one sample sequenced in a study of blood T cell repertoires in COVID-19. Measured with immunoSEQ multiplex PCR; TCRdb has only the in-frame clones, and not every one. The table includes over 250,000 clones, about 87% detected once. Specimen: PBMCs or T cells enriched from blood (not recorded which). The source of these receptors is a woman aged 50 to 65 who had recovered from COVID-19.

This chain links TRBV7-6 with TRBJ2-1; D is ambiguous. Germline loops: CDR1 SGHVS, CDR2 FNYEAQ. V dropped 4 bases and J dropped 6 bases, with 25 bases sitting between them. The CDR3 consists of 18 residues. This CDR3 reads CASSSLPSIIVRFNEQFF. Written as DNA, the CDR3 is TGTGCCAGCAGCTCCCTGCCGTCTATCATCGTTAGATTCAATGAGCAGTTCTTC. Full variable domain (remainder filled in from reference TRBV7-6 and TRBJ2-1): GAGVSQSPRYKVTKRGQDVALRCDPISGHVSLYWYRQALGQGPEFLTYFNYEAQQDKSGLPNDRFSAERPEGSISTLTIQRTEQRDSAMYRCASSSLPSIIVRFNEQFFGPGTRLTVL.

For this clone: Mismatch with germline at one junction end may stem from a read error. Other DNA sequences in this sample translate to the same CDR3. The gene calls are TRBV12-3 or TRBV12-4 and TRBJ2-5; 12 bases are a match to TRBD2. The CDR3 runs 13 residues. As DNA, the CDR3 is TGTGCCAGCAGTCTAGCGGGAGGGGAGACCCAGTACTTC. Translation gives CASSLAGGETQYF.

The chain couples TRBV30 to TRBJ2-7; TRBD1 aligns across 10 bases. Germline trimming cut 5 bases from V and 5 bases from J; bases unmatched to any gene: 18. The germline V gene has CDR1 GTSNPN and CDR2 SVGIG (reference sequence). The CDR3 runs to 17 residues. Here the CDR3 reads CAWQGFMETGTGDEQYF. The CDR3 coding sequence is TGTGCCTGGCAGGGGTTTATGGAGACCGGGACAGGGGACGAGCAGTACTTC.

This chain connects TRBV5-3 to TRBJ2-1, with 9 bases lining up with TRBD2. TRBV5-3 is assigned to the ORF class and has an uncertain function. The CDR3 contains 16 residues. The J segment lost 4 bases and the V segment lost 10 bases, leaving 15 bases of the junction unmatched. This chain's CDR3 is CAPGALAGKNYNEQFF. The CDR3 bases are TGTGCCCCAGGAGCCCTAGCGGGAAAGAATTACAATGAGCAGTTCTTC.

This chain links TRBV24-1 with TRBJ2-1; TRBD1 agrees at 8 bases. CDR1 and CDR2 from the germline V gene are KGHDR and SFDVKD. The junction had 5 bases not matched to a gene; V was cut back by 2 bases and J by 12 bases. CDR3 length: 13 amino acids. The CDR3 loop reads CATSDSGQGAQFF. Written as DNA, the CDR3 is TGTGCCACCAGTGATTCCGGACAGGGAGCGCAGTTCTTC.

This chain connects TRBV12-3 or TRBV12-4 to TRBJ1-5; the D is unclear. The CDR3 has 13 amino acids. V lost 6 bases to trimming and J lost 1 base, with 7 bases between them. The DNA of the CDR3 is TGTGCCAGCAGGGGCAGAAGCAATCAGCCCCAGCATTTT. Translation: CASRGRSNQPQHF.

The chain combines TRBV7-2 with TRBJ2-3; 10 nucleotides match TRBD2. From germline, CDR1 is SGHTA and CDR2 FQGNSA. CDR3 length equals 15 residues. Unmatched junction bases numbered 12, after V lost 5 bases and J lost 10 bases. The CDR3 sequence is CASSLGLAGVPPQYF. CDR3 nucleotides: TGTGCCAGCAGCCTGGGTCTAGCGGGAGTCCCACCGCAGTATTTT.

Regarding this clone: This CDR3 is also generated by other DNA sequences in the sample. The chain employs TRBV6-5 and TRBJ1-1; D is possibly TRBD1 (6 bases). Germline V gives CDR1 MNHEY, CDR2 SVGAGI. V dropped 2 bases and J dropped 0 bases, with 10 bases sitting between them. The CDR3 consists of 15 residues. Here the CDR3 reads CASSYPGQMNTEAFF. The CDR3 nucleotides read TGTGCCAGCAGTTACCCGGGACAAATGAACACTGAAGCTTTCTTT.

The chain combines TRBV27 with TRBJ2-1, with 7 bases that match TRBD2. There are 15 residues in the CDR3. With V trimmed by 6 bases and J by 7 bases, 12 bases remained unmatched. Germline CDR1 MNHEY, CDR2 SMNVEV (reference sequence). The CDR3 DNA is TGTGCCAGCAGCCTAACTAGCGAGACCCCGAATGAGCAGTTCTTC. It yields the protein CASSLTSETPNEQFF.

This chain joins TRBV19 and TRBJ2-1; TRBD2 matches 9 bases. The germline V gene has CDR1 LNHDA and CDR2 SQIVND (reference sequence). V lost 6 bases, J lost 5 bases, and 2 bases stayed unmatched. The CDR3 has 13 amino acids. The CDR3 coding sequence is TGTGCCAGTAGGACTAGCGGAAACAATGAGCAGTTCTTC. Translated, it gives CASRTSGNNEQFF. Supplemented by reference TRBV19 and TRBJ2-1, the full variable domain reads DGGITQSPKYLFRKEGQNVTLSCEQNLNHDAMYWYRQDPGQGLRLIYYSQIVNDFQKGDIAEGYSVSREKKESFPLTVTSAQKNPTAFYLCASRTSGNNEQFFGPGTRLTVL.

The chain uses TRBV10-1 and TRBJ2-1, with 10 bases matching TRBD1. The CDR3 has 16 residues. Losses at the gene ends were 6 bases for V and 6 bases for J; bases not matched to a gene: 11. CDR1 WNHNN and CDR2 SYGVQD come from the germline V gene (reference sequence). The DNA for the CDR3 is TGCGCCAGCAGCGCATCGGGGACAGGGGTCTTCAATGAGCAGTTCTTC. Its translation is CASSASGTGVFNEQFF.

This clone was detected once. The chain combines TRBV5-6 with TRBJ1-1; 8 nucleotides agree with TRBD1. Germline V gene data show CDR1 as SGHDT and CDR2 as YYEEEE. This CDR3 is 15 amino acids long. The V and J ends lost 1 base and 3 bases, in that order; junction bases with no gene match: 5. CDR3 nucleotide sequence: TGTGCCAGCAGCTTGCAGAACAGGGGGGACACTGAAGCTTTCTTT. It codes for CASSLQNRGDTEAFF.

CDR3 in amino acids: CASTGSGTSGSRELFF. The CDR3 bases are TGTGCCAGCACCGGATCCGGGACTAGCGGTAGCCGGGAGCTGTTTTTT. V and J are TRBV7-2 and TRBJ2-2; TRBD2 matches 11 bases. The CDR3 length is 16 residues. V dropped 7 bases and J dropped 9; count of bases not matched to a gene: 13. The germline gives CDR1 SGHTA, CDR2 FQGNSA.

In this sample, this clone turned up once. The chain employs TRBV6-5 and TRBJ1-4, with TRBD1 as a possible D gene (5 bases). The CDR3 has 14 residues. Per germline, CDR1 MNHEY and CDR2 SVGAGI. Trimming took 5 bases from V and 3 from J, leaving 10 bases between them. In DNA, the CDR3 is TGTGCCAGCAGTACGTCAGGGTCTAATGAAAAACTGTTTTTT. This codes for CASSTSGSNEKLFF.

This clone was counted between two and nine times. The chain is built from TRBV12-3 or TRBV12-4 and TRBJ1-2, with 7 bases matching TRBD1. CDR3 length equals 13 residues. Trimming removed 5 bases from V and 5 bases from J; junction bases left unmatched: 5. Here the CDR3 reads CASSPGTEYGYTF. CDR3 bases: TGTGCCAGCAGTCCAGGGACAGAGTATGGCTACACCTTC.

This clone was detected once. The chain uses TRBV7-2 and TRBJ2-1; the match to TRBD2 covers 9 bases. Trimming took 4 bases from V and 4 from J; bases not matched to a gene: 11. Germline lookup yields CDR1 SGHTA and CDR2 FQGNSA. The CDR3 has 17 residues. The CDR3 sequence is CASSSLPSSGKYNEQFF. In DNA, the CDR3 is TGTGCCAGCAGCTCCCTGCCTTCTAGCGGGAAATACAATGAGCAGTTCTTC. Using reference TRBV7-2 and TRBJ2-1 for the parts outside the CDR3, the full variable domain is GAGVSQSPSNKVTEKGKDVELRCDPISGHTALYWYRQSLGQGLEFLIYFQGNSAPDKSGLPSDRFSAERTGGSVSTLTIQRTQQEDSAVYLCASSSLPSSGKYNEQFFGPGTRLTVL.

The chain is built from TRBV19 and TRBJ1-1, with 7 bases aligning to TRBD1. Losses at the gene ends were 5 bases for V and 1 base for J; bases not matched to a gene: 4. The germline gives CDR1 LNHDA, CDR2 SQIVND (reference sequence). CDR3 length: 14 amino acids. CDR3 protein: CASSPTGRNTEAFF. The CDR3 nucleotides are TGTGCCAGTAGTCCGACAGGGAGGAACACTGAAGCTTTCTTT.

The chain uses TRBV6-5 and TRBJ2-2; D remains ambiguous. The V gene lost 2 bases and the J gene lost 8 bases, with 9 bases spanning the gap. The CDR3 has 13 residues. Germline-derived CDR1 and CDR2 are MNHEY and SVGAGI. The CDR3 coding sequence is TGTGCCAGCAGTTACGGCGGTTGGGGGGAGCTGTTTTTT. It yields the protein CASSYGGWGELFF.

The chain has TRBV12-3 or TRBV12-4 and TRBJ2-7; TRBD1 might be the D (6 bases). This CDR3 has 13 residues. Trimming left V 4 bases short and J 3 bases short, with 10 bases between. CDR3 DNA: TGTGCCAGCAGTTCCCGGGACATCTACGAGCAGTACTTC. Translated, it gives CASSSRDIYEQYF.

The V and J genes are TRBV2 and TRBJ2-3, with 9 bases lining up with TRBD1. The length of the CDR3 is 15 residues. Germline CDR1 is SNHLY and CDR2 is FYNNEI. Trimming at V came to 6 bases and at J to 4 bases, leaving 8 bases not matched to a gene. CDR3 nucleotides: TGTGCCAGCAGGAGGACAGGGGCAGTGGCAGATACGCAGTATTTT. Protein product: CASRRTGAVADTQYF.

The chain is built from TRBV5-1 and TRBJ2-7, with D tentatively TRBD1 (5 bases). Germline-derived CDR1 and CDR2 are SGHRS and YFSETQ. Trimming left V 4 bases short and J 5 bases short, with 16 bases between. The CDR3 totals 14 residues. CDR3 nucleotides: TGCGCCAGCAGCCCCGTGGGCAGGGATGACGAGCAGTACTTC. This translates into CASSPVGRDDEQYF.